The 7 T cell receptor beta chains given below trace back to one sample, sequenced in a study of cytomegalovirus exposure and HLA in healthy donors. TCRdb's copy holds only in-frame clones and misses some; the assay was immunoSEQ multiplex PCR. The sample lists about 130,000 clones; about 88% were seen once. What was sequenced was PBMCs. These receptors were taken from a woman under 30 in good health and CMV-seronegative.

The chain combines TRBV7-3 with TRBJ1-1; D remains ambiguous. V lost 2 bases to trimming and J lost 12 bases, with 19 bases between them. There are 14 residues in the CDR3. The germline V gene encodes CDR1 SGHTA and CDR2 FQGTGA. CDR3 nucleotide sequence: TGTGCCAGCAGCTTAGACTCGCGGGTTGGGAGAACTTTCTTT. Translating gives CASSLDSRVGRTFF.

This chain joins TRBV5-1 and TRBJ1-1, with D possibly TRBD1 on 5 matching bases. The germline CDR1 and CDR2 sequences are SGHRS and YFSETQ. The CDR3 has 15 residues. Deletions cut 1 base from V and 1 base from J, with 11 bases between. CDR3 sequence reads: CASSLLGGRNTEAFF. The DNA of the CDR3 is TGCGCCAGCAGCTTGTTGGGGGGGAGGAACACTGAAGCTTTCTTT.

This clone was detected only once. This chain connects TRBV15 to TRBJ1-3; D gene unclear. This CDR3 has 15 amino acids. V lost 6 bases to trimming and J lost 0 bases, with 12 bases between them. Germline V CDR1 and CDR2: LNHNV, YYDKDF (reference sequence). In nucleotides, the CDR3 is TGTGCCACCAGTGAACCCATGAGCTCTGGAAACACCATATATTTT. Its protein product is CATSEPMSSGNTIYF.

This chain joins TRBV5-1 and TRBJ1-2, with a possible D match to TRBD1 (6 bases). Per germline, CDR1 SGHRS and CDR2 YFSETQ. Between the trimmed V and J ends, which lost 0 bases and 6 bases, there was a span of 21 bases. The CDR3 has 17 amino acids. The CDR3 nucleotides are TGCGCCAGCAGCTTGGACTCGAACCCGGACAGACAGAATGGCTACACCTTC. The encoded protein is CASSLDSNPDRQNGYTF.

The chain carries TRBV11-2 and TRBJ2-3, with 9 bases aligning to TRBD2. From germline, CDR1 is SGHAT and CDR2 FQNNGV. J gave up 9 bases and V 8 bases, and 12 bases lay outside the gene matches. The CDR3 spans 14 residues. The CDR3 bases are TGTGCCAGCGGCAGGACTAGCGCCATCCCCACGCAGTATTTT. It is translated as CASGRTSAIPTQYF.

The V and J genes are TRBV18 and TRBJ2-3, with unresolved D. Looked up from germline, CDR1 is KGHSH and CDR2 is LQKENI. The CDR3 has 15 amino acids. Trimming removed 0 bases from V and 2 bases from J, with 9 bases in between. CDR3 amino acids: CASSPPGSATDTQYF. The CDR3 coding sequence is TGTGCCAGCTCACCACCGGGCTCAGCCACAGATACGCAGTATTTT.

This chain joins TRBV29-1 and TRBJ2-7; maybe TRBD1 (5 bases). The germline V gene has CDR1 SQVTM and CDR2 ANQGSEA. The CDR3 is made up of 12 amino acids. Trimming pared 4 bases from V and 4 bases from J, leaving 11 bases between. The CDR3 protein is CSVGSRDYEQYF. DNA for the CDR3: TGCAGCGTTGGTTCCAGGGATTACGAGCAGTACTTC.